This T cell receptor (beta chain) comes out of a study of cytomegalovirus exposure and HLA in healthy donors. Study-level background: The early release's HLA-typed donors yielded about 85 million unique TCRs. Of the donors genotyped, several hundred in all, about 82% fell in the Caucasian-associated ancestry cluster.

Notes on this clone: The antigen remains undetermined.

Germline lookup yields CDR1 MGHRA and CDR2 YSYEKL. Trimming at V came to 1 base and at J to 1 base, leaving 10 bases not matched to a gene. CDR3 length equals 18 residues. Primers: 60 Vbeta forward and 13 Jbeta reverse. Profiling relied on immunoSEQ multiplex PCR, and the TCRdb table lists in-frame clones only, not all of them. The sample lists approximately 130,000 clones, over 70% seen once, with roughly 3.1% in the top ten. Study observations and caveats: Fewer N-insertions (relative to the approximately 670-donor mean) were reportedly seen in an Asian-associated ancestry cluster in a later analysis. Despite most TCR sequences being rare, some public TCRs occurred in many donors.

This chain connects TRBV4-1 to TRBJ2-3, with 8 nucleotides matching TRBD1. The sample consisted of PBMCs. The receptor comes from a man aged 30 to 39 in good health and CMV-seronegative. CDR3 protein: CASSQAPGGLGGTDTQYF. The DNA for the CDR3 is TGCGCCAGCAGCCAAGCCCCAGGGGGCTTGGGGGGCACAGATACGCAGTATTTT.